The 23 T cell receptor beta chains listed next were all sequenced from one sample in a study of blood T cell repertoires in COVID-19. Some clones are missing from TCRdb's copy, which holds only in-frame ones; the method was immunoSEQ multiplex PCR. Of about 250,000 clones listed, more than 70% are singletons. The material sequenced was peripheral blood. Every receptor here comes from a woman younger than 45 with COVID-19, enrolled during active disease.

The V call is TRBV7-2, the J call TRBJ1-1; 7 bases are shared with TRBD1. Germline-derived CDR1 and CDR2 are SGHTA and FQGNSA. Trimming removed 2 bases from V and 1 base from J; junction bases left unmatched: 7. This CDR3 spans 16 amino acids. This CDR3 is CASSLYPWDRNTEAFF. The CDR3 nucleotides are TGTGCCAGCAGCTTATACCCATGGGACAGGAACACTGAAGCTTTCTTT.

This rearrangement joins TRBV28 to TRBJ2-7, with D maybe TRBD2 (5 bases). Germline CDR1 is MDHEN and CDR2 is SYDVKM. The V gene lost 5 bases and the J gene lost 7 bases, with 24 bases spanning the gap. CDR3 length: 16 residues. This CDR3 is CASSPPASGLIREQYV. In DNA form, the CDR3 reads TGTGCCAGCAGTCCCCCGGCGAGCGGTCTAATTCGGGAGCAGTACGTC.

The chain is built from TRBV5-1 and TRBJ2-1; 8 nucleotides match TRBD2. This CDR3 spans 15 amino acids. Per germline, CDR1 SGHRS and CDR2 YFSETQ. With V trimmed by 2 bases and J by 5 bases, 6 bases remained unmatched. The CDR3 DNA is TGCGCCAGCAGCTTTACAGCGGGAGAGGACAATGAGCAGTTCTTC. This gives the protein CASSFTAGEDNEQFF.

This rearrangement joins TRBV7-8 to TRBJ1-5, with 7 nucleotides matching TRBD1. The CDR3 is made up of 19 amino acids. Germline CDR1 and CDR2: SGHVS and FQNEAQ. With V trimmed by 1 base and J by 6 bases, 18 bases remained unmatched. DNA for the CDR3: TGTGCCAGCAGCTTAGATGGGACAGAACCTATCAGTTGGGGTCAGCCCCAGCATTTT. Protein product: CASSLDGTEPISWGQPQHF.

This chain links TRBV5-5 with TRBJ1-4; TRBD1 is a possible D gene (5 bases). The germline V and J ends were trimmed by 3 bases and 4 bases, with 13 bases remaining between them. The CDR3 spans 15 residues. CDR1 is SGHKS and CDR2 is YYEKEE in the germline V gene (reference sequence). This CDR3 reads CASSSTRQSNEKLFF. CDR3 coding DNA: TGTGCCAGCAGCTCGACTCGACAGAGTAATGAAAAACTGTTTTTT.

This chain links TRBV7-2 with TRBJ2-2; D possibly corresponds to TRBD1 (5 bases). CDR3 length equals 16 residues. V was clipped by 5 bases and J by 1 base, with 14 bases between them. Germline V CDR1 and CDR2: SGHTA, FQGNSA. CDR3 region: CASSLRAGLNTGELFF. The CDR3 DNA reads TGTGCCAGCAGCCTAAGGGCAGGGTTGAACACCGGGGAGCTGTTTTTT.

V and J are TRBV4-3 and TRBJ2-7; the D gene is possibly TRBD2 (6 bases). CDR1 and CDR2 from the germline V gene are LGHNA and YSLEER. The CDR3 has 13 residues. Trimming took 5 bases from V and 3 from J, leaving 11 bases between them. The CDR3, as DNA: TGCGCCAGCAGCGCGGGGTCAAACTACGAGCAGTACTTC. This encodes CASSAGSNYEQYF.

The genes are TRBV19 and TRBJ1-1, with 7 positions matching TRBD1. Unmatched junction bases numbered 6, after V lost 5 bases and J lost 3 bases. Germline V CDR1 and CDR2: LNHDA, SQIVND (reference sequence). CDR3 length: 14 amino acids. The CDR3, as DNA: TGTGCCAGTAGTTACGAGGGGGCGGACACTGAAGCTTTCTTT. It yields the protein CASSYEGADTEAFF.

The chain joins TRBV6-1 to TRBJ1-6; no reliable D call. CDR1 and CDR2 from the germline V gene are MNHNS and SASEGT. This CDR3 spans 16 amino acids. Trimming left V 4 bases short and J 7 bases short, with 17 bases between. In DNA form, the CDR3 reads TGTGCCAGCAGTGCAACACCCCGGACGGGAAATTCACCCCTCCACTTT. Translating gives CASSATPRTGNSPLHF.

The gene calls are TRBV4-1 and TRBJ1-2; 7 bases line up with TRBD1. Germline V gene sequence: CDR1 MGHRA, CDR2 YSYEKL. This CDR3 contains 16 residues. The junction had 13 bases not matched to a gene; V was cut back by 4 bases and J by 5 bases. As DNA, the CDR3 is TGCGCCAGCAGCCCCTTAAGGGCCAGGGGGTTATATGGCTACACCTTC. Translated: CASSPLRARGLYGYTF.

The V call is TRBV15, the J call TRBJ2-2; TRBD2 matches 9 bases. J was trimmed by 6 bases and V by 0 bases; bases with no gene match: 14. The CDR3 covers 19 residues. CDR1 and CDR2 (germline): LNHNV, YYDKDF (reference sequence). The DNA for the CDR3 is TGTGCCACCAGCAGAGATCTGAAGCGGGCGGGAGGGCCTCCCGGGGAGCTGTTTTTT. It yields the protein CATSRDLKRAGGPPGELFF.

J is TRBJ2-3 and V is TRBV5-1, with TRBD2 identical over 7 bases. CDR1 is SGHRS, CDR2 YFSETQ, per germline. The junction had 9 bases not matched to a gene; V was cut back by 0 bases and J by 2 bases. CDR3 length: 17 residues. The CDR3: CASSLEGAGVSTDTQYF. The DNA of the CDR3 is TGCGCCAGCAGCTTGGAGGGTGCGGGAGTGTCCACAGATACGCAGTATTTT.

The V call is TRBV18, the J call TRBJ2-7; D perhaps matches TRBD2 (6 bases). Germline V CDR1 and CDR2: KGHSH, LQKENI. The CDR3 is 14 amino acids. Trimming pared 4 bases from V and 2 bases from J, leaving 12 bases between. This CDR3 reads CASSQGTPAYEQYF. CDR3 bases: TGTGCCAGCTCACAGGGGACTCCCGCCTACGAGCAGTACTTC.

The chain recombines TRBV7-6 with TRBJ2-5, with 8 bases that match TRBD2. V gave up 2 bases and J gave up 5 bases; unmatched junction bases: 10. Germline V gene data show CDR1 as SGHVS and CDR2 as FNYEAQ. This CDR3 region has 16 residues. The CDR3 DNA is TGTGCCAGCAGCTTATTAAACGGGGGGGCCGAGGAGACCCAGTACTTC. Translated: CASSLLNGGAEETQYF.

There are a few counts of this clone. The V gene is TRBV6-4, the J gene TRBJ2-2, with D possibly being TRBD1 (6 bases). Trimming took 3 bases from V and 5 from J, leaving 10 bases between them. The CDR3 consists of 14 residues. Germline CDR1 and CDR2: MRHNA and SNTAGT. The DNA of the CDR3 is TGTGCCAGCAGTGAGTCAGGGGAGACCGGGGAGCTGTTTTTT. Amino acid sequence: CASSESGETGELFF.

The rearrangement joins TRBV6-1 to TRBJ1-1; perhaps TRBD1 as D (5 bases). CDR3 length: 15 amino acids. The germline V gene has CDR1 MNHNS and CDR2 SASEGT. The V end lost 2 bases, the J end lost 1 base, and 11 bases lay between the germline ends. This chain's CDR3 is CASSERGHRNTEAFF. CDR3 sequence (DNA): TGTGCCAGCAGTGAAAGAGGACATAGGAACACTGAAGCTTTCTTT.

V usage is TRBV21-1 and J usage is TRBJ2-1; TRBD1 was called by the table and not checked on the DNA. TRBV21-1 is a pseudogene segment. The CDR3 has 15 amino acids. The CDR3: CASVLRDRESDEQFF. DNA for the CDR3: TGTGCCAGCGTCCTAAGGGACAGGGAAAGCGATGAGCAGTTCTTC.

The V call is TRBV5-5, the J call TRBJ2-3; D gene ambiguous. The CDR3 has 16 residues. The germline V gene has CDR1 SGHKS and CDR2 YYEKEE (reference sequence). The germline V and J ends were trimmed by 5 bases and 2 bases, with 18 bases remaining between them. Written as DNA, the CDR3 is TGTGCCAGCAGTCCTTGGCGGAACTTAATCACAGATACGCAGTATTTT. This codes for CASSPWRNLITDTQYF.

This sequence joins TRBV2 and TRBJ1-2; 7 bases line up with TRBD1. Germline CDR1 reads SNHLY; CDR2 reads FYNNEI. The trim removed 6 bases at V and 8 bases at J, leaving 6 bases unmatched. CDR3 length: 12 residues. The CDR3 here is CASSQGVQGYTF. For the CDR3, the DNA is TGTGCCAGCAGCCAGGGGGTGCAAGGCTACACCTTC.

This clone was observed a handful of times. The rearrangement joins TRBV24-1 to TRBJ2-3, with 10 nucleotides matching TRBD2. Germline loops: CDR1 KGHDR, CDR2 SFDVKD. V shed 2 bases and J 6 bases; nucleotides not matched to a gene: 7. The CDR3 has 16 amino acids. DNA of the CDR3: TGTGCCACCAGTGATTGGACTAGCGGAAAGGCGGATACGCAGTATTTT. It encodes CATSDWTSGKADTQYF.

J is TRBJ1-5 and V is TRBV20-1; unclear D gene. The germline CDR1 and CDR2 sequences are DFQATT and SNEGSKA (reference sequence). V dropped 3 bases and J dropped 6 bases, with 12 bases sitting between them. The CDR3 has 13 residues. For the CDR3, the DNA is TGCAGTGCTAGTTTGGGCGCGGGTCAGCCCCAGCATTTT. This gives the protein CSASLGAGQPQHF.

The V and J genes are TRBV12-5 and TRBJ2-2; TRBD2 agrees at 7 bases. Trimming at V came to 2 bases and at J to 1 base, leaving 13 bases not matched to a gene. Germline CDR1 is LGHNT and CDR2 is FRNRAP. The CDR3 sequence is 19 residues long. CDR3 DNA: TGTGCTAGTGGTTTGATGGGCCTAGCGGAAAGTTGGAACACCGGGGAGCTGTTTTTT. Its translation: CASGLMGLAESWNTGELFF.

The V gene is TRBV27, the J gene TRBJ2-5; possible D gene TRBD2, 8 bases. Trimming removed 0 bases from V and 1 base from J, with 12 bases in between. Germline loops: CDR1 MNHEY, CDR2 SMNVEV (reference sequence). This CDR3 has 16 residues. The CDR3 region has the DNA TGTGCCAGCAGTTTATCCGGGAGGGGGCCCCAAGAGACCCAGTACTTC. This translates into CASSLSGRGPQETQYF.